Listed here are 15 T cell receptor beta chains from one sample, sequenced in a study of T cell changes during pregnancy in multiple sclerosis. The repertoire was sequenced with immunoSEQ multiplex PCR; TCRdb's copy has only in-frame clones and lacks some. The sample lists approximately 34,000 clones, just over 90% occurring once. The sample was CD4+ T cells from peripheral blood mononuclear cells, taken in the second trimester of pregnancy. The receptors come from a female donor with multiple sclerosis, enrolled in a pregnancy study.

This rearrangement joins TRBV27 to TRBJ2-5; perhaps TRBD1 as D (5 bases). The CDR3 extends over 16 amino acids. In germline, CDR1 is MNHEY, CDR2 SMNVEV (reference sequence). Trimming stripped 2 bases from V and 3 bases from J, with 16 bases between. CDR3 sequence reads: CASSLRTSQIKETQYF. For the CDR3, the DNA is TGTGCCAGCAGTTTACGGACATCCCAGATCAAAGAGACCCAGTACTTC.

The chain couples TRBV11-2 to TRBJ2-5; 12 nucleotides match TRBD2. The CDR3 runs to 15 residues. Germline lookup yields CDR1 SGHAT and CDR2 FQNNGV. The J segment lost 2 bases and the V segment lost 5 bases, leaving 3 bases of the junction unmatched. CDR3 sequence: CASSPGTSGQETQYF. In nucleotides, the CDR3 is TGTGCCAGCAGCCCCGGGACTAGCGGGCAAGAGACCCAGTACTTC.

The CDR3 protein is CASSLLRDYGYTF. The CDR3 DNA sequence: TGTGCCAGCAGTTTACTACGGGACTATGGCTACACCTTC. The chain combines TRBV28 with TRBJ1-2; D is uncertain. Germline CDR1 MDHEN, CDR2 SYDVKM. Between the trimmed V and J ends, which lost 2 bases and 3 bases, there was a span of 7 bases. This CDR3 is built from 13 residues.

This clone was counted only a few times. The V call is TRBV15, the J call TRBJ2-7, with 10 nucleotides matching TRBD1. The CDR3 contains 15 residues. Germline V gene data show CDR1 as LNHNV and CDR2 as YYDKDF (reference sequence). Losses at the gene ends were 5 bases for V and 4 bases for J; bases not matched to a gene: 8. Here the CDR3 reads CATSAPGQGRYEQYF. The CDR3 DNA reads as TGTGCCACCAGCGCTCCGGGACAGGGGAGGTACGAGCAGTACTTC.

As concerns this clone: The junction and the germline gene differ at one end; a read error may be behind it. This chain links TRBV30 with TRBJ1-5; the match to TRBD1 covers 12 bases. The germline V gene has CDR1 GTSNPN and CDR2 SVGIG (reference sequence). This CDR3 comprises 14 residues. The CDR3 DNA sequence: TGTGCCTTGAGTGGGACAGGGGGCTCTCAGCCCCAGCATTTT. Amino acids: CALSGTGGSQPQHF.

This sequence joins TRBV30 and TRBJ2-5, with 11 positions matching TRBD1. V was pared by 3 bases and J by 2 bases, with 8 bases of the junction left unmatched. The CDR3 spans 16 residues. The germline gives CDR1 GTSNPN, CDR2 SVGIG (reference sequence). CDR3: CAWSIGQGAFQETQYF. In DNA, the CDR3 is TGTGCCTGGAGCATAGGACAGGGGGCTTTTCAAGAGACCCAGTACTTC.

V usage is TRBV12-1 and J usage is TRBJ2-1; TRBD2 reflects the table's D call only, with no check against the DNA. TRBV12-1 is deemed a pseudogene. The CDR3 runs 14 residues. The DNA for the CDR3 is TGTGCCAGCAGCCCGCCGGGACTATACAATGAGCAGTTCTTC. It yields the protein CASSPPGLYNEQFF.

The rearrangement joins TRBV2 to TRBJ2-7; 9 positions agree with TRBD2. Losses at the gene ends were 6 bases for V and 5 bases for J; bases not matched to a gene: 11. The CDR3 is 15 residues long. Germline assignment: CDR1 SNHLY and CDR2 FYNNEI. CDR3 coding DNA: TGTGCCAGCAGAAGAATAGCGGGAGTAGGCCACGAGCAGTACTTC. It specifies CASRRIAGVGHEQYF.

The chain links TRBV28 to TRBJ1-5; no firm D call. CDR1 and CDR2 (germline): MDHEN, SYDVKM. Trimming stripped 6 bases from V and 4 bases from J, with 7 bases between. The CDR3 is 12 amino acids. As DNA, the CDR3 is TGTGCCAGCAGCCTACTGAATCAGCCCCAGCATTTT. Amino acid sequence: CASSLLNQPQHF.

This clone was observed a few times. This chain links TRBV6-1 with TRBJ2-7, with a weak D call TRBD2 (5 bases). This CDR3 has 11 residues. Germline V gene data show CDR1 as MNHNS and CDR2 as SASEGT. V dropped 6 bases and J dropped 4 bases, with 7 bases sitting between them. This CDR3 is CASSEGYEQYF. The CDR3 coding sequence is TGTGCCAGCAGCGAGGGATACGAGCAGTACTTC.

This sequence joins TRBV27 and TRBJ2-3, with a weak D call TRBD2 (5 bases). Germline CDR1 reads MNHEY; CDR2 reads SMNVEV (reference sequence). The CDR3 loop spans 12 amino acids. With 6 bases removed from V and 6 bases from J, the gap between germline ends came to 10 bases. DNA of the CDR3: TGTGCCAGCAGCTCTCCGGGGGATACGCAGTATTTT. This gives the protein CASSSPGDTQYF.

The CDR3 spells CASSTDSRDTDNEQFF. In DNA, the CDR3 is TGCGCCAGCAGTACTGATTCCCGGGACACGGACAATGAGCAGTTCTTC. The V gene is TRBV10-1, the J gene TRBJ2-1; tentative D call: TRBD1 (6 bases). The CDR3 totals 16 residues. The ends were cut back, 5 bases at V and 5 bases at J, with 19 bases in the middle. Germline CDR1 WNHNN, CDR2 SYGVQD (reference sequence).

The rearrangement joins TRBV14 to TRBJ2-6; D is unresolved. V was trimmed by 6 bases and J by 2 bases, leaving 5 bases between them. The germline V gene has CDR1 SGHDN and CDR2 FVKESK. The CDR3 sequence is 13 residues long. CDR3 residues: CASRRAGANVLTF. Written as DNA, the CDR3 is TGTGCCAGCAGAAGAGCTGGGGCCAACGTCCTGACTTTC.

This chain connects TRBV7-8 to TRBJ2-5, with D hard to call. From germline, CDR1 is SGHVS and CDR2 FQNEAQ. The CDR3 loop spans 12 amino acids. Trimming removed 4 bases at V and 4 bases at J, with 7 bases between. In DNA form, the CDR3 reads TGTGCCAGCAGCTCCCAGGCAGAGACCCAGTACTTC. As protein: CASSSQAETQYF.

In this sample, this clone turned up once. The chain uses TRBV6-6 and TRBJ2-1, with 11 nucleotides matching TRBD2. Germline CDR1 and CDR2: MNHNY and SVGAGI (reference sequence). The CDR3 has 15 amino acids. Germline trimming cut 3 bases from V and 9 bases from J; bases unmatched to any gene: 7. CDR3: CASSYQTSGIGEQFF. The CDR3 nucleotides are TGTGCCAGCAGTTATCAGACTAGCGGGATAGGTGAGCAGTTCTTC.